The 2 T cell receptor beta chains listed next were all sequenced from one sample in a study of blood T cell repertoires in COVID-19. Using immunoSEQ multiplex PCR, the repertoire was profiled, and TCRdb retains in-frame clones only, with some absent. The data show some 400,000 clones, roughly nine tenths seen once. Sequencing input: PBMCs or T cells enriched from blood (not recorded which). The receptors originated from a man aged 25 to 45 who had recovered from COVID-19.

This clone was observed a few times. V and J are TRBV7-6 and TRBJ1-3; D gene uncertain. The CDR3 totals 15 residues. V was shortened by 0 bases and J by 3 bases, with 9 bases between the two germline ends. Germline V gives CDR1 SGHVS, CDR2 FNYEAQ. The CDR3 sequence: CASSLAPGGGNTIYF. In DNA form, the CDR3 reads TGTGCCAGCAGCTTAGCTCCCGGAGGTGGAAACACCATATATTTT.

The CDR3 DNA is TGTGCCAGCAGTTTAAGTTTCGGGGACTCCCACTTCGGTGAGCAGTACTTC. Its translation: CASSLSFGDSHFGEQYF. This chain connects TRBV27 to TRBJ2-7; TRBD2 might be the D (6 bases). This CDR3 has 17 residues. The germline V gene encodes CDR1 MNHEY and CDR2 SMNVEV (reference sequence). The ends were cut back, 2 bases at V and 7 bases at J, with 24 bases in the middle.